There are a few counts of the clone carrying this TCR beta chain. As yet, its antigen is unknown. Primers: 60 Vbeta forward and 13 Jbeta reverse. The repertoire was sequenced with immunoSEQ multiplex PCR; TCRdb's copy has only in-frame clones and lacks some. Of around 120,000 clones in the sample, 9.5% were seen once. V shed 0 bases and J 0 bases; nucleotides not matched to a gene: 4. The CDR3 sequence is 16 residues long. Germline lookup yields CDR1 SGHNT and CDR2 YYREEE (reference sequence). These data originate in a study of cytomegalovirus exposure and HLA in healthy donors. General study findings and limits: Reports credit the classifier with highly specific, highly sensitive diagnosis of cytomegalovirus status.

This rearrangement joins TRBV5-4 to TRBJ2-3; 7 nucleotides agree with TRBD1. This receptor was obtained from a man aged 30 to 45 in good health and CMV-seronegative. Sequencing was done on a sample of PBMCs. The CDR3 nucleotides are TGTGCCAGCAGCTTGGGACAGGGACATAGCACAGATACGCAGTATTTT. It translates to CASSLGQGHSTDTQYF. Based on the CDR3 plus reference TRBV5-4 and TRBJ2-3, the full variable domain is ETGVTQSPTHLIKTRGQQVTLRCSSQSGHNTVSWYQQALGQGPQFIFQYYREEENGRGNFPPRFSGLQFPNYSSELNVNALELDDSALYLCASSLGQGHSTDTQYFGPGTRLTVL.